This TCR beta chain was captured in a study of early T cells in non-severe SARS-CoV-2 infection. Study-wide context: Unsorted whole-blood RNA was sequenced in bulk, leaving chains unpaired.

Findings and limits, study-wide: Reliance on VDJdb matching favored anti-spike CD8 responses; private and CD4 specificities were missed.

Germline values: CDR1 SGHTA, CDR2 FQGNSA. V lost 1 base and J 3 bases, leaving 7 bases between the germline ends. This CDR3 is 13 amino acids long. The TCR library protocol attached unique molecular identifiers to the individual cDNA molecules. Each CDR3 protein gets one entry after TCRdb re-called the 5' RACE reads with MiXCR. This sample has some 56,000 distinct CDR3 sequences, with over 12% found just once. This clonotype was observed a few times. Its target is unknown. This rearrangement joins TRBV7-2 to TRBJ2-7, with D unclear. The receptor was isolated from an adult who was a healthcare worker with PCR-confirmed SARS-CoV-2 infection or an uninfected control (not recorded which). The material was whole blood, obtained at baseline. CDR3 region: CASSLVGGYEQYF. The CDR3 bases are TGTGCCAGCAGCTTAGTGGGCGGCTACGAGCAGTACTTC. Full variable domain (remainder filled in from reference TRBV7-2 and TRBJ2-7): GAGVSQSPSNKVTEKGKDVELRCDPISGHTALYWYRQSLGQGLEFLIYFQGNSAPDKSGLPSDRFSAERTGGSVSTLTIQRTQQEDSAVYLCASSLVGGYEQYFGPGTRLTVT.